Each of the 5 T cell receptor beta chains below was sequenced from the same sample in a study of Tregs in tolerant kidney transplant recipients. Data came from immunoSEQ multiplex PCR; TCRdb stores just in-frame clones and leaves some out. The table includes 60,000 to 65,000 clones, 95% to 98% detected once. The sequencing used Tregs from blood, collected before the transplant. These receptors originate from a human donor who received a combined kidney and bone marrow transplant.

The count of this clone is one. V usage is TRBV2 and J usage is TRBJ1-2; perhaps TRBD1 as D (5 bases). V lost 8 bases, J lost 8 bases, and 9 bases lay in between. CDR3 length: 10 residues. Looked up from germline, CDR1 is SNHLY and CDR2 is FYNNEI. The CDR3 loop is CASRGWGYTF. CDR3 nucleotides: TGTGCCAGCCGGGGGTGGGGCTACACCTTC. The full variable domain, in which reference TRBV2 and TRBJ1-2 provide the parts outside the CDR3, is EPEVTQTPSHQVTQMGQEVILRCVPISNHLYFYWYRQILGQKVEFLVSFYNNEISEKSEIFDDQFSVERPDGSNFTLKIRSTKLEDSAMYFCASRGWGYTFGSGTRLTVV.

The rearrangement uses TRBV7-3 and TRBJ1-2; possible D gene TRBD1, 6 bases. Trimming removed 5 bases from V and 6 bases from J, with 22 bases in between. The CDR3 length is 16 residues. Germline CDR1 reads SGHTA; CDR2 reads FQGTGA. Written as DNA, the CDR3 is TGTGCCAGCAGCATTGACGCACAGGGCTTGGGGGATGGCTACACCTTC. Translation gives CASSIDAQGLGDGYTF.

This clone was observed once. The chain has TRBV10-3 and TRBJ2-3; 8 bases are a match to TRBD2. Germline V gene sequence: CDR1 ENHRY, CDR2 SYGVKD. V was pared by 10 bases and J by 3 bases, with 6 bases of the junction left unmatched. The CDR3 is made up of 13 amino acids. CDR3 sequence (DNA): TGTGCCAGCCTTGGACTAGCAACAGATACGCAGTATTTT. Protein product: CASLGLATDTQYF.

This sequence joins TRBV7-9 and TRBJ2-7; D is ambiguous. Trimming took 1 base from V and 2 from J, leaving 9 bases between them. This CDR3 contains 14 residues. In germline, CDR1 is SEHNR, CDR2 FQNEAQ (reference sequence). The CDR3 protein is CASSLDNPAYEQYF. The CDR3 nucleotides are TGTGCCAGCAGCTTAGACAATCCCGCCTACGAGCAGTACTTC. The complete variable domain, with remaining parts taken from reference TRBV7-9 and TRBJ2-7, reads DTGVSQNPRHKITKRGQNVTFRCDPISEHNRLYWYRQTLGQGPEFLTYFQNEAQLEKSRLLSDRFSAERPKGSFSTLEIQRTEQGDSAMYLCASSLDNPAYEQYFGPGTRLTVT.

The V gene is TRBV19, the J gene TRBJ2-7, with TRBD2 identical over 9 bases. Germline assignment: CDR1 LNHDA and CDR2 SQIVND (reference sequence). Germline trimming cut 4 bases from V and 0 bases from J; bases unmatched to any gene: 7. There are 16 residues in the CDR3. CDR3 sequence (DNA): TGTGCCAGTAGTACCCCCGGACTAGCGCGCTCCTACGAGCAGTACTTC. This encodes CASSTPGLARSYEQYF.